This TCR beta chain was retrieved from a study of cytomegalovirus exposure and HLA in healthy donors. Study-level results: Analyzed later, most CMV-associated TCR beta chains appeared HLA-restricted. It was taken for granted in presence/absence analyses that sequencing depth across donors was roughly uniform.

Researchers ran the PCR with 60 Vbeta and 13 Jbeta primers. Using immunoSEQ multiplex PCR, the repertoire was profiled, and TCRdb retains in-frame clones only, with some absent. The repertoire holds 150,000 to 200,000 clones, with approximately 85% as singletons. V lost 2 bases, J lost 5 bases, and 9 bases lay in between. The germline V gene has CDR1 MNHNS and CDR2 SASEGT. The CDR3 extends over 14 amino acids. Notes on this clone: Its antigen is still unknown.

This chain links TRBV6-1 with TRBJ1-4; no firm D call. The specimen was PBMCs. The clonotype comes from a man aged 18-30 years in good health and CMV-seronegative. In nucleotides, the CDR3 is TGTGCCAGCAGTGAATGGCCAGAAAATGAAAAACTGTTTTTT. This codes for CASSEWPENEKLFF.